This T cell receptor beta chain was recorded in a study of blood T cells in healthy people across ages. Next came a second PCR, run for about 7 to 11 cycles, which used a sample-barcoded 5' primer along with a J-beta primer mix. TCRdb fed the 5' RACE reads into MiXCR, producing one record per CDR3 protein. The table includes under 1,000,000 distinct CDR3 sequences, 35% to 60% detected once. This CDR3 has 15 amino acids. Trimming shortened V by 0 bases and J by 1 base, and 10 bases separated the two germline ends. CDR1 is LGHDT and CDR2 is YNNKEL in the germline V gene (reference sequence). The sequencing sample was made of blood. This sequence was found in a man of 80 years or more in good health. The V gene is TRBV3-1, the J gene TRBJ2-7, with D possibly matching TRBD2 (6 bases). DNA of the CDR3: TGTGCCAGCAGCCAAGAGGGAGGAGGGTCCTACGAGCAGTACTTC. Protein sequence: CASSQEGGGSYEQYF.